Listed below are T cell receptor beta chains from one sample, sequenced in a study of T cells after yellow fever vaccination. TCRdb reprocessed the 5' RACE reads via MiXCR and lists one record per CDR3 protein. The sample contains 70,000 or so distinct CDR3 sequences, 4.5% to 7.5% of which appear only once. Material: CD4+ T cells sorted from PBMCs, obtained around 15 days after the first yellow fever vaccination. These TCRs come from a man between 18 and 35 years old who received the YFV17D yellow fever vaccine. Each CDR3 is given with its conserved first and last residue. The D gene is left open where the match is weak. Clone size is stated in some rows and not others, as once, few, many or a class when expanded.

>TRBD1|TRBJ2-7|many|TRBV5-6
TGTGCCAGCAGCTTGGACTCGACAGGGGGCGAGCAGTACTTC
CASSLDSTGGEQYF
>-|TRBJ1-6|many|TRBV27
TGTGCCAGCGCGTTAGGCGATTCACCCCTCCACTTT
CASALGDSPLHF
>TRBD1|TRBJ1-6|many|TRBV4-2
TGTGCCAGCAGCCGAGGGTGGGGACAGGGGCGAGGAAATTTTGATTCACCCCTCCACTTT
CASSRGWGQGRGNFDSPLHF
>-|TRBJ2-5|many|TRBV7-2
TGTGCCAGCAGCTTATTGGGGACGACGAGGGAGACCCAGTACTTC
CASSLLGTTRETQYF
>TRBD1|TRBJ1-6|-|TRBV15
TGTGCCACCAGCAGGCTGACAGGGGGGCTTATACCCCTCCACTTT
CATSRLTGGLIPLHF
>-|TRBJ1-3|many|TRBV4-1
TGCGCCAGCAGCCAAGCCGGGTCAGCCGGAAACACCATATATTTT
CASSQAGSAGNTIYF
>-|TRBJ1-3|many|TRBV21-1
TGTGCCAGCCCAAGGCAAACAGGGGTTCCCTCTGGAAACACCATATATTTT
CASPRQTGVPSGNTIYF
>-|TRBJ1-5|many|TRBV7-2
TGTGCCAGCAGCGCCCCCGGGGGGGCTCGACAGGACGCTAGTTATAGCAATCAGCCCCAGCATTTT
CASSAPGGARQDASYSNQPQHF
>-|TRBJ1-1|many|TRBV4-2
TGTGCCAGCAGCCAAGCGAAGGGTACTGAAGCTTTCTTT
CASSQAKGTEAFF
>-|TRBJ1-6|many|TRBV12-3/TRBV12-4
TGTGCCAGCAGTCCGGATAATTATAATTCACCCCTCCACTTT
CASSPDNYNSPLHF
>TRBD1|TRBJ1-5|many|TRBV19
TGTGCCAGTAGTTCCCCGGGACAGGGGCGCAATCAGCCCCAGCATTTT
CASSSPGQGRNQPQHF
>-|TRBJ1-1|many|TRBV7-3
TGTGCCAGCAGCACACAGGGAAACACTGAAGCTTTCTTT
CASSTQGNTEAFF
>TRBD2|TRBJ2-1|many|TRBV9
TGTGCCAGCAGCGTAGGACTAGCGAGCGATGAGCAGTTCTTC
CASSVGLASDEQFF
>TRBD1|TRBJ1-2|many|TRBV19
TGTGCCAGTGGGACAGGCTCCTCGGGGTTGGCTGGCTACACCTTC
CASGTGSSGLAGYTF
>-|TRBJ2-3|many|TRBV7-9
TGTGCCAGCAGCCCCAGATGGGGACTGAGCACAGATACGCAGTATTTT
CASSPRWGLSTDTQYF
>-|TRBJ2-1|few|TRBV5-4
TGTGCCAGCAGCTTGGGGGGGCCCTCCTACAATGAGCAGTTCTTC
CASSLGGPSYNEQFF